The clone carrying this T cell receptor beta chain was seen many times. The sample is drawn from a study of T cells in Graves' hyperthyroidism and ophthalmopathy. V was cut by 4 bases and J by 5 bases, with 9 bases left in between. The CDR3 extends over 12 amino acids. Germline CDR1 SNHLY, CDR2 FYNNEI. RNA transcripts gave rise to amplified TCR beta CDR3 regions. The HTBI primer set was used in a first-round RT-PCR of the TCR CDR3. Using its own MiXCR run on the multiplex PCR reads, TCRdb lists one record per CDR3 protein. The sample lists 340,000 or so distinct CDR3 sequences, 15% to 20% seen once, with 49% in the top ten.

The rearrangement links TRBV2 to TRBJ2-7; D is possibly TRBD2 (5 bases). This sequence was found in a woman aged 50 to 65 with Graves' hyperthyroidism. Sequencing was performed on blood. The CDR3 sequence: CASSARENEQYF. Here the CDR3 DNA reads TGTGCCAGCAGTGCAAGGGAGAACGAGCAGTACTTC.